This entry is about one T cell receptor beta chain. The CDR3 runs to 16 residues. Trimming removed 2 bases from V and 0 bases from J, with 14 bases in between. The germline CDR1 and CDR2 sequences are MNHEY and SMNVEV (reference sequence). This specimen belongs to a study of cytomegalovirus exposure and HLA in healthy donors. PCR involved 60 Vbeta and 13 Jbeta primers. Sequenced by immunoSEQ multiplex PCR; TCRdb stores in-frame clones only, minus some. In the table there are some 150,000 clones, 70% to 80% of which are singletons. This rearrangement joins TRBV27 to TRBJ2-7; D gene ambiguous. Material for sequencing was PBMCs. This sequence originates from a woman aged 40 to 55 in good health and CMV-seronegative. The DNA for the CDR3 is TGTGCCAGCAGTTTAATGGCAGCGCCCAGCTCCTACGAGCAGTACTTC. This gives the protein CASSLMAAPSSYEQYF.